This T cell receptor (beta chain) was retrieved from a study of T-cell reconstitution after alpha-beta-depleted transplantation in children. The study, taken as a whole, reports: At one year after transplant, newly produced T cells mostly accounted for T-cell counts and diversity. In some patients, recipient T cells and intrathymic progenitors surviving conditioning explained high day-60 diversity.

The ends were cut back, 6 bases at V and 3 bases at J, with 20 bases in the middle. The CDR3 is 15 amino acids. Per germline, CDR1 DFQATT and CDR2 SNEGSKA (reference sequence). Regarding this clonotype: Its specificity is unknown.

As it was prepared, the TCRbeta library received unique molecular identifiers. TCRdb re-analysed the PCR reads in MiXCR, keeping a single row per CDR3 protein. The sample contains roughly 570,000 distinct CDR3 sequences, 27% of which appear only once. The sample in question was PBMCs, obtained before TCRalphabeta/CD19-depleted stem cell transplant. The chain combines TRBV20-1 with TRBJ1-1; tentative D call: TRBD1 (6 bases). This clonotype was obtained from a boy younger than two with Wiskott-Aldrich syndrome, due to receive a stem cell transplant. This CDR3 is CSAHSTGTSHTEAFF. In DNA, the CDR3 is TGCAGTGCCCACTCGACCGGGACATCTCACACTGAAGCTTTCTTT.